The 4 T cell receptor beta chains below all came from one sample that was sequenced in a study of T-cell memory formation after mild COVID-19. A single record per CDR3 protein comes from TCRdb applying MiXCR to the 5' RACE reads. Among hundreds of thousands of distinct CDR3 sequences listed, approximately 23% were seen once. The sample was PBMCs or a T cell subset sorted from them (not recorded which). These receptor sequences come from an adult woman who had mild COVID-19 (a few samples of this study predate the infection). Cell type and time point are not known.

The rearrangement links TRBV7-2 to TRBJ2-1, with 10 bases identical to TRBD2. CDR1 SGHTA and CDR2 FQGNSA come from the germline V gene. The CDR3 covers 15 residues. Trimming took 5 bases from V and 5 from J; bases not matched to a gene: 6. CDR3 DNA sequence: TGTGCCAGCAGCCCCACACTAGCGGGGAACAATGAGCAGTTCTTC. Its protein is CASSPTLAGNNEQFF.

This clonotype was observed once. V gene TRBV6-1 combines with J gene TRBJ1-4; D gene uncertain. This CDR3 is built from 13 residues. CDR1 is MNHNS, CDR2 SASEGT, per germline. V lost 7 bases and J 4 bases, leaving 10 bases between the germline ends. CDR3 in amino acids: CASTEQRNEKLFF. Written as DNA, the CDR3 is TGTGCCAGCACGGAACAGCGTAATGAAAAACTGTTTTTT.

This clonotype was detected ten times or more. V gene TRBV7-2 combines with J gene TRBJ2-3; a possible D gene is TRBD1 (6 bases). This CDR3 comprises 15 residues. The germline V gene has CDR1 SGHTA and CDR2 FQGNSA. Trimming pared 7 bases from V and 3 bases from J, leaving 17 bases between. CDR3 amino acids: CASTNPRGRTDTQYF. The CDR3 DNA is TGTGCCAGCACCAACCCGAGGGGGAGAACAGATACGCAGTATTTT.

The chain has TRBV10-3 and TRBJ2-5; 8 bases agree with TRBD2. J lost 3 bases, V lost 10 bases, and 1 base had no gene match. Germline-derived CDR1 and CDR2 are ENHRY and SYGVKD. The CDR3 loop spans 11 amino acids. The chain's CDR3 is CATLAEETQYF. CDR3 DNA: TGTGCCACACTAGCGGAAGAGACCCAGTACTTC.